This entry lists 31 T cell receptor beta chains sequenced from one sample in a study of shared clonotypes between healthy human individuals. Using immunoSEQ multiplex PCR, the repertoire was profiled, and TCRdb retains in-frame clones only, with some absent. The sample comprises 2 million to 2.5 million clones, 90% to 95% of which are singletons, and about 0.41% rests with the top ten. Sequenced sample: naive CD4+ T cells from PBMCs. Subset indicated: CD45RA+ positively selected. These receptors were collected from a man younger than 35 in good health. Some clones in this sample may be carry-over from other donors' samples.

V gene TRBV10-3 combines with J gene TRBJ2-5, with TRBD2 identical over 9 bases. V lost 0 bases and J lost 5; bases outside the gene matches: 7. The CDR3 sequence is 16 residues long. Germline CDR1 and CDR2: ENHRY and SYGVKD. The CDR3 sequence: CAISESISGSAETQYF. For the CDR3, the DNA is TGTGCCATCAGTGAGTCGATTAGCGGGAGTGCGGAGACCCAGTACTTC.

The chain is built from TRBV25-1 and TRBJ1-1, with D perhaps matching TRBD1 (5 bases). V was cut by 2 bases and J by 4 bases, with 11 bases left in between. Germline loops: CDR1 MGHDK, CDR2 SYGVNS. CDR3 length: 14 amino acids. The CDR3 region has the DNA TGTGCCAGCAGTGAAGCAGGGTTGGGCACTGAAGCTTTCTTT. Translated, it gives CASSEAGLGTEAFF. The full variable domain, in which reference TRBV25-1 and TRBJ1-1 provide the parts outside the CDR3, is EADIYQTPRYLVIGTGKKITLECSQTMGHDKMYWYQQDPGMELHLIHYSYGVNSTEKGDLSSESTVSRIRTEHFPLTLESARPSHTSQYLCASSEAGLGTEAFFGQGTRLTVV.

The genes are TRBV5-4 and TRBJ2-7; the D is unclear. Germline V gene data show CDR1 as SGHNT and CDR2 as YYREEE (reference sequence). With 4 bases removed from V and 6 bases from J, the gap between germline ends came to 14 bases. This CDR3 contains 13 residues. The CDR3 coding sequence is TGTGCCAGCAGCCTGACCAGATCGGGCGAGCAGTACTTC. Its translation is CASSLTRSGEQYF. Together with reference TRBV5-4 and TRBJ2-7, the CDR3 gives the full variable domain: ETGVTQSPTHLIKTRGQQVTLRCSSQSGHNTVSWYQQALGQGPQFIFQYYREEENGRGNFPPRFSGLQFPNYSSELNVNALELDDSALYLCASSLTRSGEQYFGPGTRLTVT.

The chain couples TRBV5-4 to TRBJ1-2; TRBD1 aligns across 8 bases. V gave up 3 bases and J gave up 3 bases; unmatched junction bases: 13. The CDR3 spans 17 residues. Germline V gene sequence: CDR1 SGHNT, CDR2 YYREEE (reference sequence). The CDR3, as DNA: TGTGCCAGCAGCTCCAGGACAGGGATGGGAGGTTACTATGGCTACACCTTC. Translated: CASSSRTGMGGYYGYTF.

The V gene is TRBV5-1, the J gene TRBJ1-2; TRBD1 agrees at 8 bases. J lost 0 bases, V lost 5 bases, and 6 bases had no gene match. Germline CDR1 is SGHRS and CDR2 is YFSETQ. CDR3 length equals 15 residues. The CDR3 nucleotides are TGCGCCAGCAGGGGTGGACAGGGACCTAACTATGGCTACACCTTC. This translates into CASRGGQGPNYGYTF.

This rearrangement joins TRBV7-2 to TRBJ1-3, with TRBD1 identical over 7 bases. The CDR3 totals 15 residues. V shed 4 bases and J 1 base; nucleotides not matched to a gene: 4. Germline V gene sequence: CDR1 SGHTA, CDR2 FQGNSA. The CDR3 is CASSSQGISGNTIYF. Written as DNA, the CDR3 is TGTGCCAGCAGCTCACAGGGGATATCTGGAAACACCATATATTTT.

The V call is TRBV7-9, the J call TRBJ2-1, with 12 bases lining up with TRBD2. The V and J ends lost 5 bases and 7 bases, in that order; junction bases with no gene match: 9. There are 16 residues in the CDR3. Germline assignment: CDR1 SEHNR and CDR2 FQNEAQ (reference sequence). CDR3 amino acids: CASSTASGRAGNEQFF. For the CDR3, the DNA is TGTGCCAGCAGCACAGCTAGCGGGAGGGCGGGAAATGAGCAGTTCTTC.

The V call is TRBV6-1, the J call TRBJ1-3, with D perhaps matching TRBD1 (5 bases). V was trimmed by 8 bases and J by 4 bases, leaving 15 bases between them. Germline-derived CDR1 and CDR2 are MNHNS and SASEGT. CDR3 length equals 14 residues. The chain's CDR3 is CASQGGQKGNTIYF. The CDR3, as DNA: TGTGCCAGCCAGGGAGGTCAGAAGGGAAACACCATATATTTT.

The chain has TRBV28 and TRBJ2-5; tentative D call: TRBD1 (7 bases). The J call is uncertain, as TRBJ2-7 better fits the DNA end. The CDR3 covers 15 residues. Germline V CDR1 and CDR2: MDHEN, SYDVKM. CDR3: CASSPHMAGGYEQYF. Written as DNA, the CDR3 is TGTGCCAGCAGTCCCCATATGGCAGGGGGGTACGAGCAGTACTTC.

This clone was detected once. The chain combines TRBV9 with TRBJ2-1, with D unresolved. Trimming stripped 4 bases from V and 1 base from J, with 3 bases between. CDR1 is SGDLS and CDR2 is YYNGEE in the germline V gene. CDR3 size: 12 residues. CDR3 sequence (DNA): TGTGCCAGCAGCAGATCCTACAATGAGCAGTTCTTC. Translating it yields CASSRSYNEQFF.

The DNA for the CDR3 is TGTGCCATCAGCCAACCGGACAACGAACTCAATGAGCAGTTCTTC. It yields the protein CAISQPDNELNEQFF. The V and J genes are TRBV10-3 and TRBJ2-1; possibly TRBD1 for D (5 bases). Trimming pared 6 bases from V and 6 bases from J, leaving 18 bases between. Germline CDR1 reads ENHRY; CDR2 reads SYGVKD. CDR3 size: 15 residues.

The chain joins TRBV10-2 to TRBJ2-7; D gene ambiguous. The CDR3 runs 15 residues. CDR1 is WSHSY, CDR2 SAAADI, per germline. Trimming took 2 bases from V and 0 from J, leaving 11 bases between them. CDR3 in amino acids: CASSEPSRVSYEQYF. CDR3 in DNA: TGCGCCAGCAGTGAGCCCTCCCGGGTCTCCTACGAGCAGTACTTC.

The V call is TRBV21-1, the J call TRBJ2-7; TRBD1 is taken as the D call from the table, unchecked against the DNA. TRBV21-1 is designated a pseudogene. The CDR3 has 13 residues. CDR3 nucleotides: TGTGCCAGCAGCAAAGATGACAGCTACGAGCAGTACTTC. This encodes CASSKDDSYEQYF.

V gene TRBV4-2 combines with J gene TRBJ2-7; D not certain. Germline V gene data show CDR1 as LGHNA and CDR2 as YNFKEQ. Trimming pared 5 bases from V and 0 bases from J, leaving 11 bases between. This CDR3 is built from 14 residues. Here the CDR3 reads CASSFEWSSYEQYF. DNA of the CDR3: TGTGCCAGCAGCTTTGAATGGAGCTCCTACGAGCAGTACTTC.

This chain connects TRBV5-1 to TRBJ2-7, with 8 bases fitting TRBD1. J was trimmed by 3 bases and V by 5 bases; bases with no gene match: 7. Germline loops: CDR1 SGHRS, CDR2 YFSETQ. The CDR3 is 14 amino acids. The CDR3 loop reads CASRPGQGSYEQYF. The CDR3 DNA reads TGCGCCAGCAGGCCAGGACAGGGTAGCTACGAGCAGTACTTC. Using reference TRBV5-1 and TRBJ2-7 for the parts outside the CDR3, the full variable domain is KAGVTQTPRYLIKTRGQQVTLSCSPISGHRSVSWYQQTPGQGLQFLFEYFSETQRNKGNFPGRFSGRQFSNSRSEMNVSTLELGDSALYLCASRPGQGSYEQYFGPGTRLTVT.

The chain employs TRBV27 and TRBJ1-2; 7 bases line up with TRBD1. V was clipped by 3 bases and J by 2 bases; unmatched bases: 9. This CDR3 has 16 amino acids. CDR1 MNHEY and CDR2 SMNVEV come from the germline V gene (reference sequence). CDR3 in amino acids: CASSFTTGRYNYGYTF. Here the CDR3 DNA reads TGTGCCAGCAGTTTTACGACAGGGCGGTACAACTATGGCTACACCTTC.

This chain links TRBV9 with TRBJ2-6, with D possibly matching TRBD2 (5 bases). The ends were cut back, 0 bases at V and 2 bases at J, with 9 bases in the middle. This CDR3 is 16 amino acids long. Germline assignment: CDR1 SGDLS and CDR2 YYNGEE. CDR3 protein: CASSVGIGAGANVLTF. The CDR3, as DNA: TGTGCCAGCAGCGTAGGGATCGGGGCTGGGGCCAACGTCCTGACTTTC. Looking up the rest from reference TRBV9 and TRBJ2-6 gives the full variable domain: DSGVTQTPKHLITATGQRVTLRCSPRSGDLSVYWYQQSLDQGLQFLIQYYNGEERAKGNILERFSAQQFPDLHSELNLSSLELGDSALYFCASSVGIGAGANVLTFGAGSRLTVL.

V gene TRBV18 combines with J gene TRBJ1-2; D is ambiguous. The CDR3 is made up of 13 amino acids. Trimming removed 4 bases at V and 3 bases at J, with 9 bases between. Germline loops: CDR1 KGHSH, CDR2 LQKENI. The CDR3 loop reads CASSRMRDYGYTF. In DNA, the CDR3 is TGTGCCAGCTCACGGATGAGAGACTATGGCTACACCTTC.

J is TRBJ2-2 and V is TRBV5-4; D might be TRBD1 (5 bases). The ends were cut back, 5 bases at V and 6 bases at J, with 20 bases in the middle. Germline V gene sequence: CDR1 SGHNT, CDR2 YYREEE (reference sequence). There are 16 residues in the CDR3. CDR3 in DNA: TGTGCCAGCAGTTTTGACAGTTGGATGAGCCCCGGGGAGCTGTTTTTT. Protein product: CASSFDSWMSPGELFF.

V is TRBV5-1 and J is TRBJ2-1; D unresolved. The germline gives CDR1 SGHRS, CDR2 YFSETQ. There are 15 residues in the CDR3. V lost 2 bases and J lost 2, with 11 bases in between. Here the CDR3 reads CASSLEAGAYNEQFF. The CDR3 coding sequence is TGCGCCAGCAGCTTAGAGGCCGGCGCCTACAATGAGCAGTTCTTC. The full variable domain, in which reference TRBV5-1 and TRBJ2-1 provide the parts outside the CDR3, is KAGVTQTPRYLIKTRGQQVTLSCSPISGHRSVSWYQQTPGQGLQFLFEYFSETQRNKGNFPGRFSGRQFSNSRSEMNVSTLELGDSALYLCASSLEAGAYNEQFFGPGTRLTVL.

The V gene is TRBV28, the J gene TRBJ2-7; 7 positions agree with TRBD1. V lost 4 bases, J lost 3 bases, and 12 bases stayed unmatched. Germline V gives CDR1 MDHEN, CDR2 SYDVKM. The CDR3 length is 16 residues. As DNA, the CDR3 is TGTGCCAGCAGTTATTATACGCGGACAGGAGGCTACGAGCAGTACTTC. Its protein product is CASSYYTRTGGYEQYF.

The chain links TRBV28 to TRBJ2-5; D is ambiguous. Trimming stripped 2 bases from V and 5 bases from J, with 18 bases between. The germline CDR1 and CDR2 sequences are MDHEN and SYDVKM. This CDR3 has 16 residues. The CDR3 DNA is TGTGCCAGCAGTTTAAGGAGAACCCGGGTGTTGGAGACCCAGTACTTC. This translates into CASSLRRTRVLETQYF.

The V gene is TRBV5-5, the J gene TRBJ2-7, with 13 bases identical to TRBD2. After removal of 2 bases from V and 6 bases from J, the junction contained 11 bases not matched to a gene. Germline CDR1 and CDR2: SGHKS and YYEKEE (reference sequence). The CDR3 length is 17 residues. CDR3 coding DNA: TGTGCCAGCAGCTTAAGGGACATCAGGACTAGCGGGGGCGAGCAGTACTTC. Its protein is CASSLRDIRTSGGEQYF.

This chain links TRBV2 with TRBJ1-1, with D unresolved. With 2 bases removed from V and 1 base from J, the gap between germline ends came to 11 bases. The CDR3 has 15 residues. Germline CDR1 and CDR2: SNHLY and FYNNEI. DNA for the CDR3: TGTGCCAGCAGTGAATATGGGGAGGGGAACACTGAAGCTTTCTTT. Translation gives CASSEYGEGNTEAFF.

This clone appeared once. The same CDR3 can be traced to other DNA sequences in this sample. V usage is TRBV6-5 and J usage is TRBJ2-5; D is uncertain. The CDR3 covers 12 residues. Germline CDR1 reads MNHEY; CDR2 reads SVGAGI. Trimming took 0 bases from V and 5 from J, leaving 4 bases between them. CDR3 bases: TGTGCCAGCAGTTACTCGAGTGAGACCCAGTACTTC. This codes for CASSYSSETQYF.

This chain uses TRBV5-1 with TRBJ1-2; D unresolved. Germline CDR1 reads SGHRS; CDR2 reads YFSETQ. The CDR3 has 13 residues. V gave up 3 bases and J gave up 2 bases, with 8 bases separating them. The CDR3 DNA reads TGCGCCAGCAGCTGGACGGAGAACTATGGCTACACCTTC. Its protein product is CASSWTENYGYTF.

This clone came up once. The rearrangement uses TRBV14 and TRBJ1-1, with TRBD1 matching 8 bases. The CDR3 contains 17 residues. CDR1 SGHDN and CDR2 FVKESK come from the germline V gene. The trim removed 7 bases at V and 5 bases at J, leaving 18 bases unmatched. The CDR3 nucleotides are TGTGCCAGCACCCCACTCGATGGCAGGGGGCGCGGAACTGAAGCTTTCTTT. As protein: CASTPLDGRGRGTEAFF.

The chain couples TRBV7-8 to TRBJ1-1; D is unclear. V lost 0 bases, J lost 5 bases, and 13 bases lay in between. CDR1 SGHVS and CDR2 FQNEAQ come from the germline V gene. The CDR3 has 15 residues. CDR3 protein: CASSLAHGLQTEAFF. The CDR3 coding sequence is TGTGCCAGCAGCTTAGCGCATGGACTTCAGACTGAAGCTTTCTTT.

The V and J genes are TRBV10-3 and TRBJ2-5; a weak D match, TRBD2 (6 bases). This CDR3 region has 14 residues. The V gene's germline CDR1 is ENHRY and CDR2 SYGVKD. V lost 6 bases and J 5 bases, leaving 16 bases between the germline ends. The CDR3 loop reads CAISSPSVGETQYF. The CDR3 region has the DNA TGTGCCATCAGCTCACCTAGCGTGGGGGAGACCCAGTACTTC.

Concerning this clone: Other DNA variants within this sample encode the same CDR3. The chain joins TRBV6-1 to TRBJ2-2, with 9 nucleotides matching TRBD1. The CDR3 runs 14 residues. V lost 4 bases to trimming and J lost 6 bases; unmatched junction nucleotides: 3. Germline V lookup: CDR1 MNHNS, CDR2 SASEGT. The CDR3 nucleotides read TGTGCCAGCAGTGGGGACAGGGCCGCCGGGGAGCTGTTTTTT. It codes for CASSGDRAAGELFF.

Here the CDR3 DNA reads TGTGCCAGCAGCCAAGCGGGACCTCCGGATGGCTACACCTTC. It translates to CASSQAGPPDGYTF. This chain joins TRBV4-2 and TRBJ1-2; D is possibly TRBD1 (5 bases). V was cut by 1 base and J by 6 bases, with 12 bases left in between. CDR3 length equals 14 residues. Germline V gene data show CDR1 as LGHNA and CDR2 as YNFKEQ.